This paragraph reports one TCR beta chain. This sample is part of a study of T cell responses to AZD1222 COVID-19 vaccine. The method was immunoSEQ multiplex PCR; TCRdb's version includes in-frame clones alone and lacks a portion of them. The profile shows about 94,000 clones, roughly 90% of them singletons. The length of the CDR3 is 15 residues. Germline loops: CDR1 SGHTA, CDR2 FQGTGA. V lost 5 bases, J lost 4 bases, and 5 bases stayed unmatched. This specimen was peripheral blood, taken 28 days after the second AZD1222 dose. The receptor was isolated from an adult who received the AZD1222 COVID-19 vaccine. The chain joins TRBV7-3 to TRBJ2-1; 10 positions match TRBD2. In DNA form, the CDR3 reads TGTGCCAGCAGCCCACTAGCGGGGTTATACAATGAGCAGTTCTTC. Translated: CASSPLAGLYNEQFF.